What follows are 5 T cell receptor beta chains derived from one specimen sequenced in a study of shared clonotypes between healthy human individuals. Assay: immunoSEQ multiplex PCR; the TCRdb copy retains only in-frame clones and omits some. The sample lists approximately 710,000 clones; 90% were seen once. Material for sequencing was memory CD8+ T cells from PBMCs. Subset noted: CD45RO+ cells pooled with CCR7-negative TemRA cells. The receptors stem from a man between 18 and 35 years old in good health. Some clones in this sample may be carry-over from other donors' samples.

V and J are TRBV15 and TRBJ2-1, with 8 bases fitting TRBD2. CDR1 is LNHNV, CDR2 YYDKDF, per germline (reference sequence). The CDR3 has 16 amino acids. Germline trimming cut 6 bases from V and 3 bases from J; bases unmatched to any gene: 10. The CDR3 coding sequence is TGTGCCACCAGGGGGATGGGAAGCGGGAGCTACAATGAGCAGTTCTTC. Amino acids: CATRGMGSGSYNEQFF.

V is TRBV29-1 and J is TRBJ2-7, with D uncertain. Germline assignment: CDR1 SQVTM and CDR2 ANQGSEA. V shed 4 bases and J shed 7 bases, with 17 bases lying between them. The CDR3 length is 13 residues. DNA of the CDR3: TGCAGCGTTGTGTTCTCCACACCTGGGGAGCAGTACTTC. Its protein product is CSVVFSTPGEQYF.

The V call is TRBV10-3, the J call TRBJ1-4; 7 bases align to TRBD1. V lost 8 bases to trimming and J lost 7 bases; unmatched junction nucleotides: 10. Germline V gives CDR1 ENHRY, CDR2 SYGVKD. This CDR3 has 14 amino acids. CDR3: CAIGEGAPGEKLFF. The CDR3 coding sequence is TGTGCCATCGGCGAGGGGGCGCCGGGTGAAAAACTGTTTTTT.

J is TRBJ1-5 and V is TRBV7-2, with 7 positions matching TRBD1. Looked up from germline, CDR1 is SGHTA and CDR2 is FQGNSA. The CDR3 contains 15 residues. With V trimmed by 2 bases and J by 3 bases, 4 bases remained unmatched. The DNA for the CDR3 is TGTGCCAGCAGCTTATCGGACAGGTACAATCAGCCCCAGCATTTT. Amino acid sequence: CASSLSDRYNQPQHF.

Only a few counts were recorded for this clone. The chain links TRBV14 to TRBJ2-7; D unresolved. The germline V gene has CDR1 SGHDN and CDR2 FVKESK. CDR3 length: 15 residues. V shed 1 base and J shed 2 bases, with 12 bases lying between them. In DNA, the CDR3 is TGTGCCAGCAGCCAAGGGGCCGGTGGGGCCTACGAGCAGTACTTC. It is translated as CASSQGAGGAYEQYF.